The 18 T cell receptor beta chains listed next were all sequenced from one sample in a study of blood T cell repertoires in COVID-19 (dated by TCRdb to 2018 to 2020). Library preparation employed the immunoSEQ multiplex PCR assay. TCRdb limited this immuneACCESS table to in-frame rearrangements with V and J called. A share of clones is missing; checked studies link under half to unresolved V genes, and the rest is unexplained. The table for this sample lists roughly 70,000 clones; around nine tenths of them were counted only once. The ten largest account for 1.5% of the sample. The sample comprised peripheral blood. The receptor source for this set is a man between 50 and 59 years old with acute or convalescent COVID-19.

The chain joins TRBV2 to TRBJ2-7; D gene ambiguous. Germline V lookup: CDR1 SNHLY, CDR2 FYNNEI. The CDR3 extends over 11 amino acids. Trimming removed 8 bases from V and 6 bases from J, with 11 bases in between. CDR3 in DNA: TGTGCCAGCTACGGCGGTGGCGAGCAGTACTTC. Amino acids: CASYGGGEQYF.

This chain uses TRBV6-6 with TRBJ2-5; 12 positions agree with TRBD2. CDR1 and CDR2 (germline): MNHNY, SVGAGI (reference sequence). The CDR3 runs 16 residues. Trimming cost V 2 bases and J 5 bases; bases outside gene matches: 6. CDR3 sequence (DNA): TGTGCCAGCAGTTACCCTAGCGGGAGGGAAGTGGAGACCCAGTACTTC. Its translation: CASSYPSGREVETQYF.

The chain has TRBV7-9 and TRBJ2-7, with 9 bases matching TRBD1. This CDR3 has 15 amino acids. Looked up from germline, CDR1 is SEHNR and CDR2 is FQNEAQ (reference sequence). V lost 10 bases, J lost 3 bases, and 13 bases stayed unmatched. The CDR3 region is CATRRPGDRVYEQYF. CDR3 bases: TGTGCCACCAGACGTCCCGGGGACAGGGTCTACGAGCAGTACTTC.

The chain carries TRBV15 and TRBJ2-3; D might be TRBD2 (7 bases). Trimming pared 4 bases from V and 0 bases from J, leaving 17 bases between. Germline CDR1 LNHNV, CDR2 YYDKDF (reference sequence). The CDR3 contains 17 residues. CDR3 nucleotides: TGTGCCACCAGCACAGACACAGGGACTACTAGCACAGATACGCAGTATTTT. Its translation: CATSTDTGTTSTDTQYF. Looking up the rest from reference TRBV15 and TRBJ2-3 gives the full variable domain: DAMVIQNPRYQVTQFGKPVTLSCSQTLNHNVMYWYQQKSSQAPKLLFHYYDKDFNNEADTPDNFQSRRPNTSFCFLDIRSPGLGDTAMYLCATSTDTGTTSTDTQYFGPGTRLTVL.

The CDR3 is CASSPTSGTYEQYF. CDR3 nucleotide sequence: TGTGCCAGCAGTCCGACTAGCGGGACCTACGAGCAGTACTTC. V is TRBV6-5 and J is TRBJ2-7; the match to TRBD2 covers 11 bases. In germline, CDR1 is MNHEY, CDR2 SVGAGI. V lost 5 bases to trimming and J lost 2 bases; unmatched junction nucleotides: 2. The CDR3 is 14 amino acids.

The rearrangement joins TRBV25-1 to TRBJ2-5, with TRBD2 matching 7 bases. The CDR3 loop spans 16 amino acids. Germline CDR1 reads MGHDK; CDR2 reads SYGVNS. With V trimmed by 4 bases and J by 1 base, 9 bases remained unmatched. The DNA of the CDR3 is TGTGCCAGCAGTGCCTGGGAGGGAAGAGTCCAAGAGACCCAGTACTTC. Its protein product is CASSAWEGRVQETQYF.

The chain has TRBV21-1 and TRBJ2-7; the DNA was not compared with TRBD2, the D call given in the table. TRBV21-1 is designated a pseudogene. This CDR3 has 14 residues. The CDR3 sequence is CATERDYYIYEQYF. The CDR3 DNA follows: TGTGCCACGGAGAGGGACTACTACATCTACGAGCAGTACTTC.

This clone occurred a few times. The chain carries TRBV6-6 and TRBJ1-5, with 7 nucleotides matching TRBD1. In germline, CDR1 is MNHNY, CDR2 SVGAGI (reference sequence). J lost 6 bases, V lost 10 bases, and 12 bases had no gene match. The CDR3 has 14 amino acids. The CDR3 nucleotides read TGTGCCACAATAACGGAGGGGGCGAGTCAGCCCCAGCATTTT. Protein product: CATITEGASQPQHF.

The J gene is TRBJ2-7, the V gene TRBV29-1; 7 bases fit TRBD1. Germline CDR1 and CDR2: SQVTM and ANQGSEA. V lost 7 bases, J lost 3 bases, and 3 bases stayed unmatched. CDR3 size: 11 residues. CDR3 DNA sequence: TGCAGCGCCTCAGGGGGCTACGAGCAGTACTTC. Protein product: CSASGGYEQYF.

The chain recombines TRBV6-4 with TRBJ1-6, with D possibly TRBD1 on 6 matching bases. The CDR3 runs 13 residues. Germline V gene sequence: CDR1 MRHNA, CDR2 SNTAGT. Between the trimmed V and J ends, which lost 4 bases and 9 bases, there was a span of 10 bases. CDR3 residues: CASSAGTLSPLHF. In DNA, the CDR3 is TGTGCCAGCAGTGCCGGGACACTTTCACCCCTCCACTTT.

The chain is built from TRBV5-6 and TRBJ2-7, with D possibly being TRBD1 (6 bases). The CDR3 length is 13 residues. CDR1 SGHDT and CDR2 YYEEEE come from the germline V gene. The V and J ends lost 4 bases and 1 base respectively, with 9 bases between them. CDR3 nucleotide sequence: TGTGCCAGCAGCCCGACAGGATCCTACGAGCAGTACGTC. Its translation: CASSPTGSYEQYV.

V is TRBV28 and J is TRBJ1-2; no reliable D call. The CDR3 contains 13 residues. V lost 2 bases and J 8 bases, leaving 12 bases between the germline ends. Germline V gene data show CDR1 as MDHEN and CDR2 as SYDVKM. The CDR3 DNA reads TGTGCCAGCAGTTTAGGGCCCTTCGGCGGCTACACCTTC. This translates into CASSLGPFGGYTF.

The V call is TRBV18, the J call TRBJ2-7; no clear D. Between the trimmed V and J ends, which lost 6 bases and 7 bases, there was a span of 13 bases. Germline V CDR1 and CDR2: KGHSH, LQKENI. The CDR3 extends over 12 amino acids. The CDR3 is CASSPTVSEQYF. The CDR3 DNA is TGTGCCAGCTCTCCGACTGTCTCGGAGCAGTACTTC. Complete variable domain (other parts from reference TRBV18 and TRBJ2-7): NAGVMQNPRHLVRRRGQEARLRCSPMKGHSHVYWYRQLPEEGLKFMVYLQKENIIDESGMPKERFSAEFPKEGPSILRIQQVVRGDSAAYFCASSPTVSEQYFGPGTRLTVT.

The chain recombines TRBV30 with TRBJ1-1, with 7 bases lining up with TRBD1. The V segment lost 0 bases and the J segment 5 bases; nucleotides outside the gene matches: 9. This CDR3 contains 15 residues. Germline V gene sequence: CDR1 GTSNPN, CDR2 SVGIG (reference sequence). CDR3 nucleotide sequence: TGTGCCTGGAGTGTAGCGAGGGGGCCGGGGACTGAAGCTTTCTTT. Translated, it gives CAWSVARGPGTEAFF.

This clone occurred a few times. The chain carries TRBV7-9 and TRBJ2-1, with 8 bases that match TRBD1. V gave up 5 bases and J gave up 5 bases; unmatched junction bases: 5. Germline CDR1 and CDR2: SEHNR and FQNEAQ (reference sequence). This CDR3 has 14 residues. The CDR3 DNA reads as TGTGCCAGCAGCCCGGACAGGGTCCACAATGAGCAGTTCTTC. Encoded protein: CASSPDRVHNEQFF.

The chain carries TRBV13 and TRBJ2-5; TRBD1 aligns across 8 bases. This CDR3 is 15 amino acids long. Germline values: CDR1 PRHDT, CDR2 FYEKMQ (reference sequence). V gave up 5 bases and J gave up 5 bases; unmatched junction bases: 10. The CDR3 reads CASSTRQGISETQYF. The CDR3 region has the DNA TGTGCCAGCAGCACCAGACAGGGGATCTCGGAGACCCAGTACTTC.

The J gene is TRBJ1-4, the V gene TRBV3-1 (or the pseudogene TRBV3-2); D possibly corresponds to TRBD1 (5 bases). CDR1 is LGHDT, CDR2 YNNKEL, per germline (reference sequence). The CDR3 is 16 residues long. Trimming removed 1 base from V and 0 bases from J, with 9 bases in between. In nucleotides, the CDR3 is TGTGCCAGCAGCCAAGGACAGAGGACAACTAATGAAAAACTGTTTTTT. It codes for CASSQGQRTTNEKLFF.

This clone was seen once. The chain joins TRBV6-5 to TRBJ2-5; TRBD1 matches 8 bases. The CDR3 runs to 14 residues. V shed 4 bases, J shed 5 bases, and the junction held 6 bases outside the gene matches. Germline CDR1 and CDR2: MNHEY and SVGAGI. The CDR3 loop is CASSSDRGGETQYF. CDR3 sequence (DNA): TGTGCCAGCAGTTCAGACAGGGGCGGGGAGACCCAGTACTTC.